This TCR beta chain is from a study of vaccination and CD4 T cells after COVID-19. Germline V CDR1 and CDR2: SEHNR, FQNEAQ (reference sequence). The CDR3 runs to 12 residues. Trimming cost V 3 bases and J 14 bases, with 14 bases left between them. Sequencing of DNA taken from cultured CD4+ T cells relied on the Oncomine TCR Beta short-read assay. TCRdb processed the PCR reads anew with MiXCR; each CDR3 protein has one entry. The sample yields almost 20,000 distinct CDR3 sequences, about 56% seen once. In regard to this clonotype: The antigen is unknown.

Treatment: approximately 9-day PBMC culture with coronavirus spike peptide pools or control peptides (ViraFEST assay). This clonotype was sampled from a human donor who had recovered from COVID-19. V and J are TRBV7-9 and TRBJ2-1; D possibly corresponds to TRBD1 (6 bases). The specimen sequenced was CD4+ T cells from blood, cultured in vitro. The CDR3 sequence: CASSLDSRHEFF. As DNA, the CDR3 is TGTGCCAGCAGCTTGGACAGCCGGCATGAGTTCTTC.